Detailed here is one T cell receptor (beta chain). These data originate in a study of blood T cell repertoires in COVID-19. Overall study: Sites in the United States, Italy and Spain provided acute and convalescent COVID-19 samples. In each case, the material was cDNA or gDNA derived from T cells, B-cell-depleted T cells, or PBMCs.

In the authors' workflow: Reference gene primer amplification gave estimated nucleated cell counts. Profiled with immunoSEQ multiplex PCR; TCRdb holds only in-frame clones, not every one. The V and J calls and clone size are taken from that table; D and trimming were inferred from the DNA. The table lists a few hundred thousand clones, about 87% of them singletons, with approximately 6.2% in the top ten. CDR1 LGHNA and CDR2 YNFKEQ come from the germline V gene. Between the trimmed V and J ends, which lost 6 bases and 3 bases, there was a span of 8 bases. The CDR3 has 12 residues. The chain couples TRBV4-2 to TRBJ1-1; D uncertain. This clonotype was sampled from a man aged 55 to 70 who had recovered from COVID-19. Sample: peripheral blood. The CDR3: CASSSRDTEAFF. DNA for the CDR3: TGTGCCAGCAGTTCCCGGGACACTGAAGCTTTCTTT.